Detailed here is one TCR beta chain. Antigen specificity is unknown. A read error may explain this, as a much larger clone is one base away. From approximately 400 ng of RNA, a library with molecular barcoded alpha/delta and beta/gamma adaptors was made. MiXCR, run by TCRdb on the reads, gives a single entry per CDR3 protein. Found here are around 50,000 distinct CDR3 sequences, 9% to 15% of them singletons; the top ten hold 16%. The V end lost 8 bases, the J end lost 0 bases, and 7 bases lay between the germline ends. This CDR3 contains 12 residues. Germline-derived CDR1 and CDR2 are MNHEY and SVGAGI. The record originates from a study of read filtering for tumor transcriptome and immune sequencing. Overall study: DNase treatment preceded whole-transcriptome library preparation. Regarding the study as a whole: This fraction held mixed bone marrow immune cells after CD138-negative sorting. Dropping single-read clonotypes raised IR-seq and RNA-seq shared-clonotype correlation. RNA-seq captured clonotypes less deeply and reliably than IR-seq.

Material for sequencing was a population of CD138-negative cells sorted from bone marrow. The TCR sequence derives from a donor aged 40 or older with multiple myeloma. V and J are TRBV6-5 and TRBJ1-1; D is perhaps TRBD1 (6 bases). CDR3 coding DNA: TGTGCCAGCGGACAGCTGAACACTGAAGCTTTCTTT. This gives the protein CASGQLNTEAFF.